Shown below are 26 T cell receptor beta chains from a single sample sequenced in a study of T cell repertoires in cytomegalovirus infection. Their antigens remain unidentified. TCRdb ran MiXCR on the reads and lists one entry per CDR3 protein. The table records roughly 350,000 distinct CDR3 sequences, nearly 35% of them present only once. The sample consisted of cultured PBMCs, taken from culture after CMV antigen stimulation. Receptors were obtained from a human donor in good health (CMV status not recorded). Some clones in this sample may be carry-over from other donors' samples.

The chain is built from TRBV12-5 and TRBJ2-1; 8 bases align to TRBD1. Looked up from germline, CDR1 is LGHNT and CDR2 is FRNRAP. The CDR3 is 14 amino acids. V lost 1 base to trimming and J lost 9 bases; unmatched junction nucleotides: 5. The CDR3 coding sequence is TGTGCTAGTGGTTTGGGCAGGGGGCCCCTTGAGCAGTTCTTC. Residues: CASGLGRGPLEQFF.

V and J are TRBV27 and TRBJ1-1; unclear D gene. Looked up from germline, CDR1 is MNHEY and CDR2 is SMNVEV (reference sequence). With 0 bases removed from V and 5 bases from J, the gap between germline ends came to 7 bases. There are 13 residues in the CDR3. The CDR3 is CASSLSARTEAFF. The CDR3 nucleotides are TGTGCCAGCAGTTTATCAGCGAGGACTGAAGCTTTCTTT.

This chain uses TRBV5-4 with TRBJ2-5; D possibly corresponds to TRBD2 (6 bases). The germline gives CDR1 SGHNT, CDR2 YYREEE (reference sequence). Trimming removed 4 bases from V and 3 bases from J, with 16 bases in between. This CDR3 is built from 15 residues. CDR3 protein: CASSPRGGKKETQYF. CDR3 nucleotide sequence: TGTGCCAGCAGCCCGCGGGGTGGTAAAAAAGAGACCCAGTACTTC.

This clonotype was seen a few times. This sequence joins TRBV25-1 and TRBJ1-2; D unresolved. The CDR3 spans 13 residues. In germline, CDR1 is MGHDK, CDR2 SYGVNS. V lost 4 bases and J 5 bases, leaving 11 bases between the germline ends. In DNA form, the CDR3 reads TGTGCCAGCAGTGGGAGGACGGATTATGGCTACACCTTC. Translated: CASSGRTDYGYTF.

J is TRBJ2-7 and V is TRBV6-2 or TRBV6-3; a possible D gene is TRBD2 (6 bases). V was cut by 4 bases and J by 3 bases, with 10 bases left in between. CDR1 is MNHEY, CDR2 SVGEGT, per germline. The length of the CDR3 is 13 residues. CDR3 in amino acids: CASSWAGSYEQYV. CDR3 in DNA: TGTGCCAGCAGTTGGGCCGGGAGCTACGAGCAGTACGTC.

V gene TRBV19 combines with J gene TRBJ1-2; tentative D call: TRBD1 (5 bases). Germline CDR1 reads LNHDA; CDR2 reads SQIVND (reference sequence). This CDR3 is built from 14 residues. V lost 11 bases to trimming and J lost 9 bases, with 25 bases between them. The CDR3 loop reads CASHPGTSPGRYTF. The CDR3 bases are TGTGCCTCCCATCCGGGCACCTCACCGGGACGCTACACCTTC.

The chain carries TRBV11-3 and TRBJ1-1; D is ambiguous. The CDR3 has 14 amino acids. CDR1 SGHNT and CDR2 YENEEA come from the germline V gene. V was shortened by 5 bases and J by 6 bases, with 16 bases between the two germline ends. The CDR3: CASSLPALSAEAFF. The DNA for the CDR3 is TGTGCCAGCAGCCTGCCGGCCCTCTCGGCTGAAGCTTTCTTT.

This sequence joins TRBV5-1 and TRBJ1-5; 9 bases line up with TRBD1. The CDR3 length is 16 residues. Germline V gives CDR1 SGHRS, CDR2 YFSETQ. V lost 0 bases and J lost 7; bases outside the gene matches: 8. CDR3: CASSLDGTGRGQPQHF. The CDR3 DNA reads as TGCGCCAGCAGCTTGGACGGGACAGGGAGGGGACAGCCCCAGCATTTT.

The V gene is TRBV28, the J gene TRBJ2-3; perhaps D is TRBD1 or TRBD2 (6 bases each). Germline CDR1 MDHEN, CDR2 SYDVKM. Deletions cut 6 bases from V and 6 bases from J, with 16 bases between. The CDR3 runs 14 residues. The CDR3 DNA reads as TGTGCCAGCAGACTAGGAGGGGGTTGGGATACGCAGTATTTT. Translated, it gives CASRLGGGWDTQYF. Using reference TRBV28 and TRBJ2-3 for the parts outside the CDR3, the full variable domain is DVKVTQSSRYLVKRTGEKVFLECVQDMDHENMFWYRQDPGLGLRLIYFSYDVKMKEKGDIPEGYSVSREKKERFSLILESASTNQTSMYLCASRLGGGWDTQYFGPGTRLTVL.

The chain has TRBV28 and TRBJ2-3, with D unresolved. The V and J ends lost 5 bases and 3 bases respectively, with 12 bases between them. The CDR3 extends over 14 amino acids. CDR1 and CDR2 from the germline V gene are MDHEN and SYDVKM. Here the CDR3 reads CASSKWEGTDTQYF. Written as DNA, the CDR3 is TGTGCCAGCAGTAAATGGGAAGGGACAGATACGCAGTATTTT. Based on the CDR3 plus reference TRBV28 and TRBJ2-3, the full variable domain is DVKVTQSSRYLVKRTGEKVFLECVQDMDHENMFWYRQDPGLGLRLIYFSYDVKMKEKGDIPEGYSVSREKKERFSLILESASTNQTSMYLCASSKWEGTDTQYFGPGTRLTVL.

The V call is TRBV19, the J call TRBJ1-6, with D hard to call. V was clipped by 7 bases and J by 0 bases, with 7 bases between them. The CDR3 consists of 14 residues. The germline V gene has CDR1 LNHDA and CDR2 SQIVND (reference sequence). Here the CDR3 DNA reads TGTGCCAGTAAGGAGGACTCCTATAATTCACCCCTCCACTTT. Translation: CASKEDSYNSPLHF.

This clonotype was counted at least ten times. The gene calls are TRBV7-2 and TRBJ2-1; D possibly uses TRBD1 or TRBD2 (5 bases each). The CDR3 is 15 amino acids. Germline CDR1 reads SGHTA; CDR2 reads FQGNSA. V was cut by 7 bases and J by 2 bases, with 15 bases left in between. CDR3 region: CASTLGVGPYNEQFF. Here the CDR3 DNA reads TGTGCCAGCACCTTGGGGGTCGGGCCCTACAATGAGCAGTTCTTC.

In this sample, this clonotype turned up a few times. The CDR3 sequence: CASRSGTSGSPETQYF. The CDR3 region has the DNA TGTGCCAGCAGGAGCGGGACTAGCGGGAGCCCAGAGACCCAGTACTTC. V usage is TRBV12-3 or TRBV12-4 and J usage is TRBJ2-5; 14 nucleotides agree with TRBD2. This CDR3 is built from 16 residues. Unmatched junction bases numbered 7, after V lost 6 bases and J lost 4 bases.

V usage is TRBV11-2 and J usage is TRBJ2-1, with a tentative D call TRBD2 (5 bases). This CDR3 contains 18 residues. The germline CDR1 and CDR2 sequences are SGHAT and FQNNGV. The V gene lost 5 bases and the J gene lost 0 bases, with 20 bases spanning the gap. CDR3 coding DNA: TGTGCCAGCAGCGCGCAATTAGGTCTCGCGGGCTCCTACAATGAGCAGTTCTTC. It codes for CASSAQLGLAGSYNEQFF.

In its sample, this clonotype was seen a few times. This chain connects TRBV19 to TRBJ2-1, with 14 bases that match TRBD2. Per germline, CDR1 LNHDA and CDR2 SQIVND (reference sequence). The CDR3 has 15 amino acids. V was pared by 5 bases and J by 10 bases, with 7 bases of the junction left unmatched. Here the CDR3 DNA reads TGTGCCAGTAGTCGCCCGGGACTAGCGGGAGTGGAGCAGTTCTTC. It encodes CASSRPGLAGVEQFF. Using reference TRBV19 and TRBJ2-1 for the parts outside the CDR3, the full variable domain is DGGITQSPKYLFRKEGQNVTLSCEQNLNHDAMYWYRQDPGQGLRLIYYSQIVNDFQKGDIAEGYSVSREKKESFPLTVTSAQKNPTAFYLCASSRPGLAGVEQFFGPGTRLTVL.

This clonotype appeared a single time. This chain links TRBV6-5 with TRBJ1-1; TRBD1 might be the D (6 bases). Germline-derived CDR1 and CDR2 are MNHEY and SVGAGI. V gave up 3 bases and J gave up 6 bases, with 17 bases separating them. The CDR3 covers 15 residues. CDR3 sequence (DNA): TGTGCCAGCAGTTATATGGGGGCGTATAACTCTGAAGCTTTCTTT. Translated, it gives CASSYMGAYNSEAFF.

The rearrangement joins TRBV28 to TRBJ1-3; D remains unclear. V was trimmed by 2 bases and J by 2 bases, leaving 7 bases between them. Germline lookup yields CDR1 MDHEN and CDR2 SYDVKM. The CDR3 is made up of 14 amino acids. CDR3 sequence reads: CASSLGRAGNTIYF. DNA of the CDR3: TGTGCCAGCAGTTTAGGGAGGGCTGGAAACACCATATATTTT. The complete variable domain, with remaining parts taken from reference TRBV28 and TRBJ1-3, reads DVKVTQSSRYLVKRTGEKVFLECVQDMDHENMFWYRQDPGLGLRLIYFSYDVKMKEKGDIPEGYSVSREKKERFSLILESASTNQTSMYLCASSLGRAGNTIYFGEGSWLTVV.

This clonotype has only a few counts. The chain recombines TRBV10-3 with TRBJ2-3; perhaps TRBD2 as D (7 bases). V was cut by 10 bases and J by 1 base, with 18 bases left in between. CDR3 length equals 15 residues. Germline values: CDR1 ENHRY, CDR2 SYGVKD. CDR3: CASGGGGVRTDTQYF. The CDR3 bases are TGTGCCAGCGGGGGCGGGGGCGTCCGCACAGATACGCAGTATTTT.

A remark on this clonotype: One junction end disagrees with the germline gene, perhaps due to a read error. The chain uses TRBV4-1 and TRBJ1-1; D is unclear. CDR3 length equals 16 residues. In germline, CDR1 is MGHRA, CDR2 YSYEKL. The DNA of the CDR3 is TGTGCCAGCAGCCAACGGACGCCACAACTGAACACTGAAGCTTTCTTT. Protein product: CASSQRTPQLNTEAFF.

The V call is TRBV27, the J call TRBJ1-1; 8 bases line up with TRBD1. Unmatched junction bases numbered 7, after V lost 3 bases and J lost 10 bases. The CDR3 has 13 residues. The germline CDR1 and CDR2 sequences are MNHEY and SMNVEV (reference sequence). CDR3 in amino acids: CASSFGQGAGAFF. The CDR3 DNA reads TGTGCCAGCAGTTTCGGGCAGGGGGCGGGAGCTTTCTTT.

This clonotype appeared a few times. The chain couples TRBV12-3 or TRBV12-4 to TRBJ1-5; TRBD1 is a possible D gene (5 bases). The CDR3 is made up of 14 amino acids. Trimming left V 3 bases short and J 4 bases short, with 10 bases between. CDR3 DNA sequence: TGTGCCAGCAGTTTCGGGACGCGGAATCAGCCCCAGCATTTT. Translating gives CASSFGTRNQPQHF.

This clonotype occurred once. This chain links TRBV2 with TRBJ1-6; maybe TRBD1 (6 bases). The CDR3 length is 16 residues. V lost 6 bases, J lost 0 bases, and 12 bases lay in between. CDR1 and CDR2 (germline): SNHLY, FYNNEI. The CDR3 spells CASRPLDSSYNSPLHF. As DNA, the CDR3 is TGTGCCAGCAGGCCCCTGGACAGCTCCTATAATTCACCCCTCCACTTT.

For this clonotype: One end of the junction is discordant with germline, which a read error may explain. The V and J genes are TRBV24-1 and TRBJ2-1; maybe TRBD2 (5 bases). Germline V gives CDR1 KGHDR, CDR2 SFDVKD. This CDR3 is built from 14 residues. CDR3 DNA: TGTGCCAGCAGTTCCGGGGTCCTTTACAATGAGCAGTTCTTC. It yields the protein CASSSGVLYNEQFF.

This sequence joins TRBV29-1 and TRBJ2-3, with no clear D. Germline CDR1 and CDR2: SQVTM and ANQGSEA. There are 13 residues in the CDR3. V was clipped by 3 bases and J by 4 bases, with 11 bases between them. The chain's CDR3 is CSVESVRPDTQYF. DNA for the CDR3: TGCAGCGTTGAGTCGGTGCGCCCAGATACGCAGTATTTT.

This chain links TRBV4-3 with TRBJ1-1, with TRBD1 matching 8 bases. This CDR3 is built from 14 residues. The V and J ends lost 2 bases and 4 bases, in that order; junction bases with no gene match: 3. Per the germline V gene, CDR1 is LGHNA and CDR2 is YSLEER. The CDR3 is CASSQYGQGTEAFF. The DNA of the CDR3 is TGCGCCAGCAGCCAATACGGACAGGGCACTGAAGCTTTCTTT.

The CDR3: CASSLRHITPSNTGELFF. The CDR3 DNA follows: TGTGCCAGCAGCTTGAGACACATTACACCCTCGAACACCGGGGAGCTGTTTTTT. The rearrangement uses TRBV7-6 and TRBJ2-2; D call uncertain. This CDR3 is 18 amino acids long. V lost 3 bases and J lost 0, with 17 bases in between. Germline CDR1 and CDR2: SGHVS and FNYEAQ.